The 28 T cell receptor beta chains reported below all come from one sample, sequenced in a study of blood T cell repertoires in COVID-19. TCRdb keeps only in-frame clones here, not all; method: immunoSEQ multiplex PCR. The table lists some 200,000 clones, about 86% of them singletons. The sequencing sample was made of peripheral blood. These receptors all stem from a woman aged 25 to 39 who had recovered from COVID-19.

This chain uses TRBV6-1 with TRBJ2-4; 8 bases match TRBD2. Germline loops: CDR1 MNHNS, CDR2 SASEGT. CDR3 length: 15 amino acids. V dropped 5 bases and J dropped 10; count of bases not matched to a gene: 13. This chain's CDR3 is CASSSPGLVVSIQYF. Here the CDR3 DNA reads TGTGCCAGCAGTTCACCGGGACTAGTGGTTTCTATTCAGTACTTC.

The rearrangement joins TRBV6-4 to TRBJ2-2; 10 bases align to TRBD2. This CDR3 spans 16 amino acids. Germline lookup yields CDR1 MRHNA and CDR2 SNTAGT. V lost 2 bases, J lost 4 bases, and 4 bases stayed unmatched. The CDR3 region has the DNA TGTGCCAGCAGTGACGGGACTAGCGTCGCCACCGGGGAGCTGTTTTTT. Amino acid sequence: CASSDGTSVATGELFF.

The chain joins TRBV27 to TRBJ2-7; TRBD2 might be the D (5 bases). Between the trimmed V and J ends, which lost 4 bases and 5 bases, there was a span of 15 bases. The germline gives CDR1 MNHEY, CDR2 SMNVEV (reference sequence). The length of the CDR3 is 14 residues. The CDR3 DNA follows: TGTGCCAGCAGTTCTCGAAGCGAGGGTAACGAGCAGTACTTC. Protein product: CASSSRSEGNEQYF.

V and J are TRBV2 and TRBJ1-4; the D gene is possibly TRBD1 (6 bases). Germline V gene sequence: CDR1 SNHLY, CDR2 FYNNEI. This CDR3 contains 12 residues. Trimming stripped 6 bases from V and 8 bases from J, with 10 bases between. The CDR3 DNA reads as TGTGCCAGCAGACAGGGTGGAGAAAAACTGTTTTTT. Translated, it gives CASRQGGEKLFF.

This chain joins TRBV7-8 and TRBJ2-5; D is possibly TRBD2 (5 bases). Trimming removed 1 base at V and 6 bases at J, with 21 bases between. The CDR3 covers 17 residues. Germline V gives CDR1 SGHVS, CDR2 FQNEAQ. CDR3 in amino acids: CASSLVRGIGREKTQYF. In DNA form, the CDR3 reads TGTGCCAGCAGCTTAGTACGAGGTATAGGGAGAGAAAAGACCCAGTACTTC.

The chain combines TRBV9 with TRBJ2-1, with 9 bases fitting TRBD2. Germline-derived CDR1 and CDR2 are SGDLS and YYNGEE. Trimming took 3 bases from V and 0 from J; bases not matched to a gene: 7. The CDR3 is 17 residues long. The DNA for the CDR3 is TGTGCCAGCAGCGCCCCACTTAGCGGGAGCTCCTACAATGAGCAGTTCTTC. Amino acid sequence: CASSAPLSGSSYNEQFF.

This clone was found a few times. V gene TRBV28 combines with J gene TRBJ1-2, with 7 bases fitting TRBD1. The CDR3 contains 16 residues. Germline lookup yields CDR1 MDHEN and CDR2 SYDVKM. Trimming removed 6 bases from V and 4 bases from J; junction bases left unmatched: 14. The CDR3 region is CASSQVNPGGVYGYTF. The CDR3 nucleotides are TGTGCCAGCAGCCAAGTAAACCCAGGGGGAGTCTATGGCTACACCTTC.

V usage is TRBV3-1 (or the pseudogene TRBV3-2) and J usage is TRBJ1-1; D not certain. The ends were cut back, 2 bases at V and 11 bases at J, with 15 bases in the middle. Germline values: CDR1 LGHDT, CDR2 YNNKEL (reference sequence). The CDR3 spans 13 residues. DNA for the CDR3: TGTGCCAGCAGCCAATCCCGAGCGGGTTGGGCTTTCTTT. It specifies CASSQSRAGWAFF.

The rearrangement joins TRBV28 to TRBJ1-1; D remains unclear. Trimming stripped 4 bases from V and 5 bases from J, with 14 bases between. Germline CDR1 is MDHEN and CDR2 is SYDVKM. The CDR3 length is 14 residues. CDR3 nucleotide sequence: TGTGCCAGCAGTTCCTCGAGGAGTTGGACTGAAGCTTTCTTT. Residues: CASSSSRSWTEAFF.

The chain has TRBV29-1 and TRBJ2-5; 16 bases line up with TRBD2. The J segment lost 4 bases and the V segment lost 5 bases, leaving 4 bases of the junction unmatched. Germline V gene lookup returns CDR1 SQVTM and CDR2 ANQGSEA. CDR3 length equals 15 residues. CDR3 DNA: TGCAGCGTTACCGGGACTAGCGGGAGGGGAGAGACCCAGTACTTC. Its translation: CSVTGTSGRGETQYF.

The chain links TRBV19 to TRBJ2-2; 10 bases map to TRBD2. V lost 5 bases to trimming and J lost 5 bases; unmatched junction nucleotides: 8. The CDR3 runs to 16 residues. Per germline, CDR1 LNHDA and CDR2 SQIVND (reference sequence). CDR3 loop: CASSPASGRGTGELFF. DNA for the CDR3: TGTGCCAGTAGTCCCGCTAGCGGGAGAGGTACCGGGGAGCTGTTTTTT.

The chain carries TRBV28 and TRBJ1-2; no reliable D call. The germline V gene has CDR1 MDHEN and CDR2 SYDVKM. This CDR3 has 15 amino acids. The V gene lost 5 bases and the J gene lost 5 bases, with 18 bases spanning the gap. CDR3 sequence: CASSPDSQARYGYTF. CDR3 DNA sequence: TGTGCCAGCAGTCCGGACTCCCAGGCACGGTATGGCTACACCTTC.

The gene calls are TRBV5-1 and TRBJ2-4; 11 positions agree with TRBD2. Germline CDR1 and CDR2: SGHRS and YFSETQ. The V gene end was trimmed by 4 bases and the J gene end by 6 bases; junction bases not matched to a gene: 6. CDR3 size: 15 residues. The CDR3 bases are TGCGCCAGCAGCAAGGGACTAGCGGTAGGAAACATTCAGTACTTC. Protein sequence: CASSKGLAVGNIQYF.

This chain links TRBV5-1 with TRBJ2-7; 7 positions agree with TRBD1. With V trimmed by 4 bases and J by 3 bases, 7 bases remained unmatched. CDR3 length: 14 residues. CDR1 is SGHRS and CDR2 is YFSETQ in the germline V gene. Here the CDR3 reads CASSPGDSHYEQYF. The CDR3 DNA sequence: TGCGCCAGCAGCCCCGGGGACAGTCACTACGAGCAGTACTTC.

This chain uses TRBV6-5 with TRBJ1-3; D uncertain. CDR1 is MNHEY and CDR2 is SVGAGI in the germline V gene. There are 14 residues in the CDR3. Trimming cost V 0 bases and J 3 bases, with 6 bases left between them. CDR3 sequence reads: CASSYSAVGNTIYF. The CDR3 DNA reads as TGTGCCAGCAGTTACTCCGCAGTTGGAAACACCATATATTTT.

The chain carries TRBV5-5 and TRBJ1-2; D is undetermined. Trimming cost V 5 bases and J 7 bases, with 9 bases left between them. The CDR3 is 11 residues long. Germline values: CDR1 SGHKS, CDR2 YYEKEE (reference sequence). The CDR3 DNA follows: TGTGCCAGCAGTCCACTAAGTGGCTACACCTTC. Protein: CASSPLSGYTF.

In this sample, this clone turned up many times. The chain carries TRBV20-1 and TRBJ2-7, with a weak D call TRBD2 (6 bases). CDR1 and CDR2 (germline): DFQATT, SNEGSKA (reference sequence). Trimming shortened V by 6 bases and J by 4 bases, and 10 bases separated the two germline ends. The CDR3 totals 11 residues. CDR3 loop: CSARGSYEQYF. The CDR3 DNA reads TGCAGTGCCCGGGGGAGTTACGAGCAGTACTTC.

This chain connects TRBV5-1 to TRBJ1-5, with D possibly being TRBD1 (6 bases). The CDR3 consists of 15 residues. Looked up from germline, CDR1 is SGHRS and CDR2 is YFSETQ. Trimming stripped 4 bases from V and 3 bases from J, with 14 bases between. This chain's CDR3 is CASSPDGQPNQPQHF. In nucleotides, the CDR3 is TGCGCCAGCAGCCCAGACGGACAGCCCAATCAGCCCCAGCATTTT.

This clone was picked up a small number of times. The gene calls are TRBV7-3 and TRBJ1-3; TRBD1 agrees at 11 bases. The germline gives CDR1 SGHTA, CDR2 FQGTGA. There are 14 residues in the CDR3. Trimming cost V 2 bases and J 8 bases; bases outside gene matches: 2. The CDR3 protein is CASSLGQGADTIYF. In nucleotides, the CDR3 is TGTGCCAGCAGCTTAGGACAGGGGGCCGACACCATATATTTT.

V gene TRBV9 combines with J gene TRBJ1-3; tentative D call: TRBD1 (5 bases). Trimming left V 3 bases short and J 4 bases short, with 14 bases between. The germline V gene has CDR1 SGDLS and CDR2 YYNGEE. This CDR3 comprises 15 residues. The CDR3 protein is CASSEAGLSGNTIYF. The CDR3 bases are TGTGCCAGCAGCGAGGCAGGGCTTAGCGGAAACACCATATATTTT.

The CDR3 protein is CASSSPGTSGSSYNEQFF. Here the CDR3 DNA reads TGTGCCAGCAGTAGCCCCGGGACTAGCGGGAGCTCCTACAATGAGCAGTTCTTC. The V and J genes are TRBV28 and TRBJ2-1; 14 bases agree with TRBD2. The V and J ends lost 5 bases and 0 bases, in that order; junction bases with no gene match: 6. The V gene's germline CDR1 is MDHEN and CDR2 SYDVKM. This CDR3 comprises 18 residues.

Worth noting for this clone: A read error may explain this, as a much larger clone is one base away. This sample includes further DNA sequences coding for the same CDR3. J is TRBJ2-5 and V is TRBV5-6; 9 positions agree with TRBD2. The CDR3 consists of 14 residues. Germline CDR1 SGHDT, CDR2 YYEEEE. V shed 6 bases and J 8 bases; nucleotides not matched to a gene: 11. The CDR3 sequence is CASTWTSAWETQYF. CDR3 coding DNA: TGTGCCAGCACCTGGACTAGCGCCTGGGAAACCCAGTACTTC. Drawing the rest from reference TRBV5-6 and TRBJ2-5, the complete variable domain is DAGVTQSPTHLIKTRGQQVTLRCSPKSGHDTVSWYQQALGQGPQFIFQYYEEEERQRGNFPDRFSGHQFPNYSSELNVNALLLGDSALYLCASTWTSAWETQYFGPGTRLLVL.

The chain uses TRBV10-1 and TRBJ2-7; tentative D call: TRBD1 (6 bases). In germline, CDR1 is WNHNN, CDR2 SYGVQD (reference sequence). The CDR3 sequence is 15 residues long. Trimming cost V 0 bases and J 3 bases, with 12 bases left between them. In DNA, the CDR3 is TGCGCCAGCAGTGAGTCCTTAGGGGGAAACTACGAGCAGTACTTC. Encoded protein: CASSESLGGNYEQYF.

This sequence joins TRBV15 and TRBJ2-7; D gene uncertain. V gave up 3 bases and J gave up 6 bases, with 15 bases separating them. The CDR3 covers 14 residues. Germline values: CDR1 LNHNV, CDR2 YYDKDF (reference sequence). In DNA, the CDR3 is TGTGCCACCAGCAGGCCCTCTACCTTTTCCGAGCAGTACTTC. Translated: CATSRPSTFSEQYF.

Regarding this clone: At one end the junction does not follow the germline gene, possibly because of a read error. This rearrangement joins TRBV2 to TRBJ2-7; 7 positions agree with TRBD1. CDR1 and CDR2 from the germline V gene are SNHLY and FYNNEI. The CDR3 is 16 residues long. The CDR3 nucleotides read TGTGCCAACAGTGAGGTACCCCCACGACAGGGCCCCGAGCAGTACTTC. It yields the protein CANSEVPPRQGPEQYF.

The rearrangement joins TRBV14 to TRBJ1-1, with D tentatively TRBD1 (5 bases). CDR1 SGHDN and CDR2 FVKESK come from the germline V gene. V shed 1 base and J shed 8 bases, with 14 bases lying between them. The CDR3 contains 14 residues. CDR3 DNA sequence: TGTGCCAGCAGCCAAGCGGGGGGGGAGCGCGAAGCTTTCTTT. It yields the protein CASSQAGGEREAFF.

The chain couples TRBV2 to TRBJ1-6; D uncertain. Looked up from germline, CDR1 is SNHLY and CDR2 is FYNNEI. The CDR3 runs to 15 residues. With 2 bases removed from V and 8 bases from J, the gap between germline ends came to 13 bases. The CDR3 protein is CASSELGQRDSPLHF. Here the CDR3 DNA reads TGTGCCAGCAGTGAATTAGGGCAGCGGGATTCACCCCTCCACTTT.

The chain carries TRBV28 and TRBJ2-2, with 7 bases lining up with TRBD1. V dropped 3 bases and J dropped 2; count of bases not matched to a gene: 12. Per germline, CDR1 MDHEN and CDR2 SYDVKM. CDR3 size: 18 residues. CDR3 in amino acids: CASSFPLSTGVNTGELFF. CDR3 in DNA: TGTGCCAGCAGTTTTCCCCTAAGTACAGGGGTCAACACCGGGGAGCTGTTTTTT.